This T cell receptor (beta chain) originates from a study of early T cells in non-severe SARS-CoV-2 infection. For the study at large: Sequenced bulk RNA came from whole blood that was unsorted, and chains were unpaired.

CDR1 and CDR2 from the germline V gene are SNHLY and FYNNEI. Deletions cut 6 bases from V and 2 bases from J, with 14 bases between. The CDR3 is 14 residues long. Unique molecular identifier tags were affixed to discrete cDNA molecules. A single record per CDR3 protein comes from TCRdb applying MiXCR to the 5' RACE reads. The sample comprises 69,000 or so distinct CDR3 sequences, 4% to 6% of which are singletons, and approximately 3.7% rests with the top ten. Whole-study findings and limits: VDJdb-based matching was biased toward anti-spike CD8 responses and missed private and CD4 specificities.

A few counts support this clonotype. Its antigen is not known. The chain recombines TRBV2 with TRBJ2-7; D may be TRBD2 (5 bases). The TCR was taken from an adult who was a healthcare worker with PCR-confirmed SARS-CoV-2 infection or an uninfected control (not recorded which). The donor label of this sample is uncertain. The sample in question was whole blood, obtained at baseline. CDR3 residues: CASRERFLTYEQYF. CDR3 DNA: TGTGCCAGCAGAGAGCGGTTTTTGACCTACGAGCAGTACTTC.